The T cell receptor beta chain under discussion was sequenced for a study of cytomegalovirus exposure and HLA in healthy donors. As for the study in general: The 120 validation repertoires and the 666 first-cohort repertoires shared a platform, a later analysis reported.

The CDR3 length is 15 residues. V lost 5 bases and J lost 4; bases outside the gene matches: 5. Germline CDR1 is MNHNS and CDR2 is SASEGT. Only in-frame clones appear in the TCRdb table, and some are missing; sequencing was by immunoSEQ multiplex PCR. The table has 150,000 to 200,000 clones, around 86% seen once. This TCR came from a young woman in good health and CMV-seronegative. The rearrangement links TRBV6-1 to TRBJ2-7; 13 nucleotides line up with TRBD2. The sample was PBMCs. The CDR3 here is CASSPRTSGSYEQYF. CDR3 nucleotide sequence: TGTGCCAGCAGTCCTAGGACTAGCGGGAGTTACGAGCAGTACTTC.